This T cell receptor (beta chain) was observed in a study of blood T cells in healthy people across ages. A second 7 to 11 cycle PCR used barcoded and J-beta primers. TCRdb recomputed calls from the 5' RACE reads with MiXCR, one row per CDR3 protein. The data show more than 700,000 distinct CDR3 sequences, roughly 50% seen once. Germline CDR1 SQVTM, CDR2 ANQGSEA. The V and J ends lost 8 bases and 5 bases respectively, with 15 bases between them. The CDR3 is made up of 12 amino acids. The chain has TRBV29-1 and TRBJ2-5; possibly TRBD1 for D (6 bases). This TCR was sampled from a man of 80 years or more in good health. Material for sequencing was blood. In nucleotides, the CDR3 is TGCAGCCTGGAACAGGGTTCCGAGACCCAGTACTTC. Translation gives CSLEQGSETQYF. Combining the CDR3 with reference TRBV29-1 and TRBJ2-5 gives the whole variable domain SAVISQKPSRDICQRGTSLTIQCQVDSQVTMMFWYRQQPGQSLTLIATANQGSEATYESGFVIDKFPISRPNLTFSTLTVSNMSPEDSSIYLCSLEQGSETQYFGPGTRLLVL.